This record covers a single T cell receptor (beta chain). This receptor's antigen is unknown. No base-level quality is on record; no much larger clone is a single base apart. Including the terminal cysteine and phenylalanine, the CDR3 comprises 14 residues. CDR3 DNA is the only sequence kept; it has 42 bases, read in frame from the first base. Trimming removed 5 bases from V and 3 bases from J, leaving 10 bases between the germline ends. CDR1 LNHDA and CDR2 SQIVND are derived from the germline V gene (reference sequence). Healthy controls were fewer than 40 blood donors whose buffy coats came from the Finnish Red Cross blood service. All TCR-sequenced material derived from peripheral blood: patient blood samples and healthy donor buffy coats. Ficoll-Hypaque gradient centrifugation was used to isolate peripheral blood mononuclear cells. Magnetic purification was used to isolate CD4+ cells from the buffy coats of the healthy controls. Genomic DNA was extracted using the Gentra Puregene Cell and Tissue kit, and a Qubit 2.0 fluorometer was used to quantify it.

The data originate from a study of STAT5B mutations in CD4+ large granular lymphocyte leukemia (dated by TCRdb to about 2022). In the study overall: Among healthy controls, the CDR3 'QG' motif was associated with a particular HLA allele. Flow cytometry performed on FACSCanto II or FACSVerse showed that the purified fractions had more than 95% purity among lymphocytes. The study compared the TCRbeta repertoires of patients with CD4+ T-cell large granular lymphocyte leukemia against the TCRbeta repertoires of healthy blood donors.

TCRbeta rearrangements were sequenced from genomic DNA using the immunoSEQ assay at survey resolution. From the authors' description of their analysis: In the TCR sequencing data, the lowest productive clonotype frequency that could be detected was 2.59 x 10-5. Only productive TCRbeta rearrangements, defined as complete and in-frame sequences, were included in the analyses. The clonality of each sample was calculated as Simpson clonality in the immunoSEQ Analyzer version 3.0. Clones were categorized by frequency as very rare, small, medium, large (1-20%) or hyperexpanded (>20%). Generation probabilities were estimated with OLGA 1.2.3, V-gene circos plots were generated with VDJtools, specificities were searched for in VDJdb, and CDR3 motifs were identified with GLIPH. Here the immuneACCESS table is served through TCRdb, limited to in-frame sequences with V and J called. Missing clones are a known gap in these copies; in checked studies unresolved V genes cover under half, and the rest lacks a known reason. Clone size and the V and J calls come from that table; the DNA yielded D and trimming. The sample table shows around 29,000 clones, and over 70% are seen once. In total, the top ten clones hold 0.9% to 1.2% of the sample.

The investigation overall reported the following: The data were not HLA-matched, and the higher clonality in CD4+ T-LGLL than in CD8+ T-LGLL could be due to the relatively small sample size. Compared with healthy CD4+ repertoires, CD4-sorted patient repertoires appeared more clonal, and this difference remained even after the putative leukemic clones were removed. TRBV06-family usage was enriched among the top patient clones (8/27) compared with healthy controls (2/35). Main leukemic clonotypes were private to each patient, although over 20% appeared at low frequency in other patients' non-leukemic repertoires.

Material: CD4+ T cells from blood buffy coats. The chain links TRBV19 with TRBJ1-4; perhaps TRBD1 is the D gene, with 5 bases matching. This TCR was sampled from a human donor in good health. The CDR3 sequence is CASSPVGPNEKLFF. At the DNA level, the sequence is TGTGCCAGTAGTCCTGTGGGGCCTAATGAAAAACTGTTTTTT.